This T cell receptor (beta chain) was sequenced during a study of CD8+ T cells in alopecia areata. cDNA serving as the sequencing template came from extracted, reverse transcribed RNA. Clones were sequenced by immunoSEQ multiplex PCR, and TCRdb holds only the in-frame ones, with some missing. The table has 100,000 to 150,000 clones, roughly three fifths seen once. Germline V gives CDR1 SGHRS, CDR2 YFSETQ. The V gene end was trimmed by 0 bases and the J gene end by 6 bases; junction bases not matched to a gene: 4. The CDR3 extends over 15 amino acids. This clone appeared once. This receptor was obtained from a human donor with alopecia areata. Sequencing was performed on CD4+ T cells sorted from blood, taken at week 0. V and J are TRBV5-1 and TRBJ1-5; the match to TRBD1 covers 9 bases. CDR3 amino acids: CASSLGQGGPQPQHF. CDR3 DNA: TGCGCCAGCAGCTTGGGACAGGGGGGGCCTCAGCCCCAGCATTTT.